The 25 T cell receptor beta chains below all came from one sample that was sequenced in a study of shared clonotypes between healthy human individuals. Method: immunoSEQ multiplex PCR; TCRdb's copy keeps in-frame clones and lacks some. Among about 1.5 million clones listed, over 95% were seen once. The sequencing input was naive CD4+ T cells sorted from blood. Stated subset: CD45RA+ positively selected. All receptors derive from a man aged 30 to 39 in good health.

The chain combines TRBV28 with TRBJ2-4, with D unresolved. With 2 bases removed from V and 2 bases from J, the gap between germline ends came to 10 bases. The CDR3 totals 15 residues. The germline V gene has CDR1 MDHEN and CDR2 SYDVKM. CDR3 region: CASSLKGPPKNIQYF. CDR3 nucleotides: TGTGCCAGCAGTTTAAAGGGCCCCCCCAAAAACATTCAGTACTTC. Drawing the rest from reference TRBV28 and TRBJ2-4, the complete variable domain is DVKVTQSSRYLVKRTGEKVFLECVQDMDHENMFWYRQDPGLGLRLIYFSYDVKMKEKGDIPEGYSVSREKKERFSLILESASTNQTSMYLCASSLKGPPKNIQYFGAGTRLSVL.

The chain is built from TRBV5-4 and TRBJ1-1; the D gene is possibly TRBD1 (5 bases). The germline gives CDR1 SGHNT, CDR2 YYREEE (reference sequence). This CDR3 region has 15 residues. Between the trimmed V and J ends, which lost 0 bases and 1 base, there was a span of 10 bases. The CDR3 coding sequence is TGTGCCAGCAGCTTGGAGGGACGAAAGAACACTGAAGCTTTCTTT. This sequence encodes CASSLEGRKNTEAFF.

The chain recombines TRBV5-1 with TRBJ2-5, with 11 bases identical to TRBD1. CDR3 size: 17 residues. Germline values: CDR1 SGHRS, CDR2 YFSETQ. Trimming cost V 4 bases and J 1 base; bases outside gene matches: 9. CDR3 protein: CASSREVGQGGQETQYF. The CDR3 region has the DNA TGCGCCAGCAGCAGGGAAGTGGGACAGGGGGGCCAAGAGACCCAGTACTTC.

This clone showed up just once. This chain connects TRBV5-8 to TRBJ1-2; possible D gene TRBD1, 5 bases. Per the germline V gene, CDR1 is SGHTS and CDR2 is YDEGEE. V was shortened by 4 bases and J by 2 bases, with 6 bases between the two germline ends. The CDR3 totals 12 residues. The CDR3, as DNA: TGTGCCAGCAGCCGGGGGAACTATGGCTACACCTTC. This encodes CASSRGNYGYTF.

The J gene is TRBJ1-1, the V gene TRBV7-9; D is perhaps TRBD1 (5 bases). Germline CDR1 reads SEHNR; CDR2 reads FQNEAQ (reference sequence). This CDR3 region has 16 residues. Trimming shortened V by 8 bases and J by 1 base, and 20 bases separated the two germline ends. The CDR3 DNA is TGTGCCAGCTGTCGAATGGGGGGGAGCAAGAACACTGAAGCTTTCTTT. Its translation is CASCRMGGSKNTEAFF.

The V gene is TRBV29-1, the J gene TRBJ2-1; D possibly uses TRBD1 or TRBD2 (6 bases each). V was pared by 3 bases and J by 8 bases, with 11 bases between. This CDR3 comprises 12 residues. From germline, CDR1 is SQVTM and CDR2 ANQGSEA. This CDR3 is CSVDTGTDEQFF. CDR3 nucleotides: TGCAGCGTTGATACAGGGACTGATGAGCAGTTCTTC.

The V call is TRBV6-1, the J call TRBJ2-3; the match to TRBD2 covers 7 bases. J lost 5 bases, V lost 0 bases, and 2 bases had no gene match. Germline assignment: CDR1 MNHNS and CDR2 SASEGT. The CDR3 covers 14 residues. DNA of the CDR3: TGTGCCAGCAGTGAAGCGGGGGGGGGAGATACGCAGTATTTT. This codes for CASSEAGGGDTQYF.

This rearrangement joins TRBV19 to TRBJ1-5, with D unclear. The ends were cut back, 4 bases at V and 1 base at J, with 8 bases in the middle. This CDR3 contains 14 residues. Germline CDR1 is LNHDA and CDR2 is SQIVND (reference sequence). In DNA, the CDR3 is TGTGCCAGTAGTAGGACTATAAGCAATCAGCCCCAGCATTTT. This translates into CASSRTISNQPQHF.

Written as DNA, the CDR3 is TGCGCCAGCAGCTTCGCCGACAGGGTGATTCCCTACGAGCAGTACTTC. Translated: CASSFADRVIPYEQYF. The chain links TRBV5-1 to TRBJ2-7; 7 bases are a match to TRBD1. Per the germline V gene, CDR1 is SGHRS and CDR2 is YFSETQ. Germline trimming cut 2 bases from V and 2 bases from J; bases unmatched to any gene: 10. CDR3 size: 16 residues.

The rearrangement links TRBV18 to TRBJ2-7; TRBD1 or TRBD2 may be the D gene (5 bases each). The V end lost 5 bases, the J end lost 2 bases, and 16 bases lay between the germline ends. This CDR3 spans 15 amino acids. In germline, CDR1 is KGHSH, CDR2 LQKENI. The CDR3 is CASSTAGTYAYEQYF. The CDR3 DNA sequence: TGTGCCAGCTCAACAGCCGGGACGTATGCCTACGAGCAGTACTTC.

The rearrangement uses TRBV4-1 and TRBJ2-7, with TRBD1 identical over 11 bases. CDR1 is MGHRA, CDR2 YSYEKL, per germline. Trimming took 4 bases from V and 6 from J; bases not matched to a gene: 5. This CDR3 has 14 residues. The CDR3 protein is CASSRGQGVGEQYF. The CDR3 DNA is TGCGCCAGCAGCCGGGGACAGGGGGTCGGCGAGCAGTACTTC.

This sequence joins TRBV25-1 and TRBJ2-3; 9 bases are a match to TRBD1. Trimming cost V 8 bases and J 3 bases; bases outside gene matches: 12. Germline V gene lookup returns CDR1 MGHDK and CDR2 SYGVNS. This CDR3 region has 16 residues. The CDR3 DNA reads TGTGCCAGCGCCAGAACCGGGACAGGGAAAACAGATACGCAGTATTTT. Residues: CASARTGTGKTDTQYF.

This chain links TRBV5-4 with TRBJ2-7, with 9 bases that match TRBD1. CDR3 size: 14 residues. The V gene's germline CDR1 is SGHNT and CDR2 YYREEE (reference sequence). V was pared by 2 bases and J by 5 bases, with 5 bases of the junction left unmatched. The CDR3 nucleotides read TGTGCCAGCAGCTTACAGGGGGCCTCTAACGAGCAGTACTTC. It yields the protein CASSLQGASNEQYF.

The chain is built from TRBV12-5 and TRBJ2-1, with D hard to call. Germline CDR1 is LGHNT and CDR2 is FRNRAP. V dropped 0 bases and J dropped 9 bases, with 9 bases sitting between them. The CDR3 has 13 residues. The CDR3 DNA is TGTGCTAGTGGTTTGGTAAGTGGCACTGAGCAGTTCTTC. As protein: CASGLVSGTEQFF.

The V call is TRBV29-1, the J call TRBJ2-3; D is undetermined. Germline lookup yields CDR1 SQVTM and CDR2 ANQGSEA. The CDR3 is made up of 14 amino acids. V was trimmed by 4 bases and J by 0 bases, leaving 11 bases between them. CDR3 DNA: TGCAGCGTTGGACGGAAACTTAGCACAGATACGCAGTATTTT. Translated, it gives CSVGRKLSTDTQYF.

This clone was detected a few times. The rearrangement uses TRBV28 and TRBJ2-1, with 11 bases that match TRBD2. CDR1 MDHEN and CDR2 SYDVKM come from the germline V gene. CDR3 length: 16 residues. V lost 6 bases, J lost 7 bases, and 11 bases stayed unmatched. DNA for the CDR3: TGTGCCAGCAGGTCAGACCAGGGACTAGCGGTGAATGAGCAGTTCTTC. It translates to CASRSDQGLAVNEQFF.

The chain couples TRBV7-2 to TRBJ1-4; 8 bases are a match to TRBD1. Trimming removed 7 bases from V and 4 bases from J; junction bases left unmatched: 5. Germline V gene data show CDR1 as SGHTA and CDR2 as FQGNSA. The CDR3 runs to 14 residues. The CDR3 DNA is TGTGCCAGCATCGCGGACAGGGATAATGAAAAACTGTTTTTT. Its translation: CASIADRDNEKLFF.

The chain links TRBV21-1 to TRBJ1-4; the table's D call, TRBD1, has no DNA check behind it. TRBV21-1 is noted as a pseudogene. The CDR3 covers 14 residues. The CDR3 coding sequence is TGTGCCAGCAAAAGGACAGGGGCAAATTCGGGGCTGTTTTTT. This sequence encodes CASKRTGANSGLFF.

The CDR3 bases are TGTGCCAGTAGTATACCCGGAACAGACGCCTACGAGCAGTACTTC. It yields the protein CASSIPGTDAYEQYF. V gene TRBV19 combines with J gene TRBJ2-7; no reliable D call. From germline, CDR1 is LNHDA and CDR2 SQIVND (reference sequence). V lost 2 bases to trimming and J lost 2 bases, with 13 bases between them. This CDR3 has 15 amino acids.

This chain joins TRBV28 and TRBJ2-1; D ambiguous. The V end was cut by 3 bases, the J end by 4 bases, with 7 bases between. Per germline, CDR1 MDHEN and CDR2 SYDVKM. This CDR3 has 13 residues. CDR3 protein: CASSFDTYNEQFF. In DNA, the CDR3 is TGTGCCAGCAGTTTTGACACTTACAATGAGCAGTTCTTC.

The rearrangement joins TRBV12-5 to TRBJ1-4; D is unresolved. The CDR3 sequence is 19 residues long. Germline V CDR1 and CDR2: LGHNT, FRNRAP. The ends were cut back, 4 bases at V and 2 bases at J, with 23 bases in the middle. The CDR3 loop reads CASGSRRGPIIGTNEKLFF. The CDR3 DNA sequence: TGTGCTAGTGGTTCCCGGAGAGGGCCTATTATTGGTACTAATGAAAAACTGTTTTTT.

The gene calls are TRBV6-6 and TRBJ2-5; 8 bases line up with TRBD1. The trim removed 8 bases at V and 4 bases at J, leaving 0 bases unmatched. The CDR3 contains 11 residues. Germline CDR1 MNHNY, CDR2 SVGAGI (reference sequence). The CDR3 region has the DNA TGTGCCAGCCAGGGGGCAGAGACCCAGTACTTC. Translation gives CASQGAETQYF.

The rearrangement uses TRBV5-4 and TRBJ2-5; 8 bases match TRBD2. TRBJ2-7 explains the end of the DNA better; the J call may be wrong. The germline V gene has CDR1 SGHNT and CDR2 YYREEE (reference sequence). This CDR3 contains 16 residues. The CDR3 coding sequence is TGTGCCAGCAGCTTAGCGGGAGAGGGAAATCGCTACGAGCAGTACTTC. This codes for CASSLAGEGNRYEQYF.

To note about this clone: Other nucleotide sequences in the sample specify the same CDR3. The chain couples TRBV9 to TRBJ2-5, with no clear D. CDR1 is SGDLS, CDR2 YYNGEE, per germline. The V end was cut by 0 bases, the J end by 1 base, with 7 bases between. This CDR3 has 14 amino acids. The chain's CDR3 is CASSVGAAQETQYF. In DNA form, the CDR3 reads TGTGCCAGCAGCGTAGGGGCGGCCCAAGAGACCCAGTACTTC. The entire variable domain, with the rest obtained from reference TRBV9 and TRBJ2-5, is as follows: DSGVTQTPKHLITATGQRVTLRCSPRSGDLSVYWYQQSLDQGLQFLIQYYNGEERAKGNILERFSAQQFPDLHSELNLSSLELGDSALYFCASSVGAAQETQYFGPGTRLLVL.

The rearrangement links TRBV27 to TRBJ1-1; the match to TRBD1 covers 10 bases. Per germline, CDR1 MNHEY and CDR2 SMNVEV (reference sequence). J gave up 4 bases and V 2 bases, and 4 bases lay outside the gene matches. This CDR3 contains 15 residues. Here the CDR3 DNA reads TGTGCCAGCAGTTTAAGACAGGGGGCTGTCACTGAAGCTTTCTTT. This translates into CASSLRQGAVTEAFF.